The 20 T cell receptor beta chains in this list originate from one sample, sequenced in a study of CD8+ T cells in alopecia areata. cDNA serving as the sequencing template came from extracted, reverse transcribed RNA. Assay used: immunoSEQ multiplex PCR; TCRdb lists only in-frame clones, some missing. Of around 100,000 clones in the sample, about 60% were seen once. Treatment indicated: oral pan-JAK inhibitor, 5-10 mg twice daily. The specimen was CD8+ T cells sorted from blood, collected at week 24, from a patient treated with tofacitinib. These receptors were collected from a human donor with alopecia areata.

The V gene is TRBV5-1, the J gene TRBJ1-1; TRBD1 might be the D (6 bases). Germline lookup yields CDR1 SGHRS and CDR2 YFSETQ. There are 13 residues in the CDR3. V lost 2 bases to trimming and J lost 4 bases, with 9 bases between them. CDR3: CASSLQGGTEAFF. The CDR3 nucleotides are TGCGCCAGCAGCTTACAGGGAGGCACTGAAGCTTTCTTT.

Only a few counts were recorded for this clone. Other nucleotide sequences from this sample produce the same CDR3. The V and J genes are TRBV19 and TRBJ1-5; maybe TRBD1 (5 bases). V shed 5 bases and J shed 1 base, with 9 bases lying between them. The germline gives CDR1 LNHDA, CDR2 SQIVND (reference sequence). This CDR3 is 14 amino acids long. CDR3 region: CASSVRDSNQPQHF. The CDR3 region has the DNA TGTGCCAGTAGTGTCCGGGACAGCAATCAGCCCCAGCATTTT.

The chain recombines TRBV11-2 with TRBJ2-7; D is undetermined. Germline values: CDR1 SGHAT, CDR2 FQNNGV. The CDR3 runs to 14 residues. Trimming removed 1 base from V and 2 bases from J, with 9 bases in between. The CDR3 DNA is TGTGCCAGCAGCTTAGGGTTCGGGCCCTACGAGCAGTACTTC. Its protein product is CASSLGFGPYEQYF.

The chain couples TRBV29-1 to TRBJ2-7; 7 positions agree with TRBD1. CDR1 SQVTM and CDR2 ANQGSEA come from the germline V gene. The V gene end was trimmed by 4 bases and the J gene end by 7 bases; junction bases not matched to a gene: 7. This CDR3 is built from 12 residues. The CDR3 coding sequence is TGCAGCGTTGGGTCCGGGACAGAGGAGCAGTACTTC. Translated, it gives CSVGSGTEEQYF.

The V call is TRBV6-5, the J call TRBJ2-2; D call uncertain. V lost 6 bases and J lost 4, with 12 bases in between. The CDR3 extends over 14 amino acids. Germline values: CDR1 MNHEY, CDR2 SVGAGI. DNA for the CDR3: TGTGCCAGCAGCTTAGAGGAGTTCACCGGGGAGCTGTTTTTT. Its protein product is CASSLEEFTGELFF.

The V gene is TRBV7-8, the J gene TRBJ2-7; the D is unclear. Deletions cut 1 base from V and 2 bases from J, with 12 bases between. CDR1 and CDR2 (germline): SGHVS, FQNEAQ. The CDR3 sequence is 15 residues long. CDR3 amino acids: CASSLVRTDAYEQYF. CDR3 sequence (DNA): TGTGCCAGCAGCTTAGTAAGGACCGACGCCTACGAGCAGTACTTC. The complete variable domain, with remaining parts taken from reference TRBV7-8 and TRBJ2-7, reads GAGVSQSPRYKVAKRGQDVALRCDPISGHVSLFWYQQALGQGPEFLTYFQNEAQLDKSGLPSDRFFAERPEGSVSTLKIQRTQQEDSAVYLCASSLVRTDAYEQYFGPGTRLTVT.

The chain combines TRBV27 with TRBJ2-2; D perhaps matches TRBD1 (6 bases). Trimming took off 5 bases at V and 10 bases at J, with 17 bases between the two ends. The CDR3 consists of 14 residues. Per the germline V gene, CDR1 is MNHEY and CDR2 is SMNVEV (reference sequence). CDR3 nucleotide sequence: TGTGCCAGCAGTCCATCAGGGGCGCTGGAGGAGCTGTTTTTT. Translated: CASSPSGALEELFF.

The rearrangement joins TRBV19 to TRBJ2-1; D not certain. V gave up 0 bases and J gave up 6 bases, with 9 bases separating them. CDR1 is LNHDA and CDR2 is SQIVND in the germline V gene (reference sequence). This CDR3 spans 14 amino acids. The chain's CDR3 is CASSIDSWGNEQFF. The CDR3 DNA is TGTGCCAGTAGTATAGACTCGTGGGGCAATGAGCAGTTCTTC.

CDR3 amino acids: CASGIGGLPGELFF. The DNA of the CDR3 is TGTGCCAGTGGTATCGGGGGGCTTCCCGGGGAGCTGTTTTTT. The genes are TRBV9 and TRBJ2-2, with a tentative D call TRBD2 (7 bases). The ends were cut back, 8 bases at V and 6 bases at J, with 17 bases in the middle. This CDR3 comprises 14 residues. Germline V gene data show CDR1 as SGDLS and CDR2 as YYNGEE.

This clone turned up a few times. CDR3 loop: CASSTPWTSGGKVQETQYF. The DNA of the CDR3 is TGTGCCAGCAGCACTCCGTGGACTAGCGGGGGGAAGGTTCAAGAGACCCAGTACTTC. The V call is TRBV11-2, the J call TRBJ2-5, with 14 bases aligning to TRBD2. Germline trimming cut 5 bases from V and 2 bases from J; bases unmatched to any gene: 13. The CDR3 sequence is 19 residues long. Germline values: CDR1 SGHAT, CDR2 FQNNGV.

The chain recombines TRBV4-3 with TRBJ1-1; D is ambiguous. The CDR3 contains 14 residues. V was shortened by 1 base and J by 5 bases, with 11 bases between the two germline ends. Germline V gene sequence: CDR1 LGHNA, CDR2 YSLEER. In DNA form, the CDR3 reads TGCGCCAGCAGCCAAGTCGCCGGGCATACTGAAGCTTTCTTT. Its translation is CASSQVAGHTEAFF.

The chain has TRBV4-1 and TRBJ2-3, with TRBD2 as a possible D gene (5 bases). This CDR3 is built from 16 residues. The V gene lost 4 bases and the J gene lost 5 bases, with 19 bases spanning the gap. Per germline, CDR1 MGHRA and CDR2 YSYEKL. CDR3 nucleotides: TGCGCCAGCAGCCCACCCCTAGCTGGGTCTGGAGATACGCAGTATTTT. It encodes CASSPPLAGSGDTQYF.

The chain is built from TRBV5-4 and TRBJ2-3; 10 bases fit TRBD1. Germline V gives CDR1 SGHNT, CDR2 YYREEE (reference sequence). The CDR3 extends over 16 amino acids. Losses at the gene ends were 4 bases for V and 2 bases for J; bases not matched to a gene: 7. The CDR3 sequence: CASSPQGQGSTDTQYF. For the CDR3, the DNA is TGTGCCAGCAGCCCTCAGGGACAGGGGTCCACAGATACGCAGTATTTT.

The rearrangement links TRBV4-1 to TRBJ2-7, with D possibly being TRBD1 (6 bases). The CDR3 totals 14 residues. CDR1 and CDR2 from the germline V gene are MGHRA and YSYEKL. The V end was cut by 1 base, the J end by 6 bases, with 13 bases between. CDR3 in amino acids: CASSQVPGDVEQYF. In DNA, the CDR3 is TGCGCCAGCAGCCAAGTCCCAGGGGACGTCGAGCAGTACTTC.

The chain is built from TRBV13 and TRBJ1-2; D is undetermined. The V gene's germline CDR1 is PRHDT and CDR2 FYEKMQ (reference sequence). The CDR3 has 13 residues. Trimming removed 0 bases at V and 8 bases at J, with 10 bases between. The CDR3 protein is CASSLGRGGGYTF. CDR3 coding DNA: TGTGCCAGCAGCTTAGGACGGGGAGGGGGCTACACCTTC.

CDR3 in DNA: TGCAGCGTTGAAGATCTTCGTGACAGGGTAAACACCGGGGAGCTGTTTTTT. Its protein is CSVEDLRDRVNTGELFF. The J gene is TRBJ2-2, the V gene TRBV29-1; TRBD1 matches at 7 bases. CDR3 length: 17 amino acids. Germline V CDR1 and CDR2: SQVTM, ANQGSEA. Germline trimming cut 0 bases from V and 2 bases from J; bases unmatched to any gene: 9.

This clone was picked up a small number of times. V is TRBV5-1 and J is TRBJ2-2, with D uncertain. V gave up 2 bases and J gave up 8 bases, with 10 bases separating them. CDR1 and CDR2 (germline): SGHRS, YFSETQ. The length of the CDR3 is 13 residues. CDR3 loop: CASSFQGRGELFF. CDR3 nucleotides: TGCGCCAGCAGCTTCCAAGGTCGAGGGGAGCTGTTTTTT.

V usage is TRBV18 and J usage is TRBJ2-3; D is perhaps TRBD2 (5 bases). CDR1 is KGHSH, CDR2 LQKENI, per germline. V dropped 6 bases and J dropped 4 bases, with 17 bases sitting between them. CDR3 length equals 15 residues. The CDR3 region has the DNA TGTGCCAGCTCCCCCGGACTCGAGGGAGCAGATACGCAGTATTTT. Amino acids: CASSPGLEGADTQYF.

V gene TRBV4-1 combines with J gene TRBJ1-5; D unclear. The CDR3 totals 15 residues. V was pared by 5 bases and J by 1 base, with 12 bases between. Germline V gene lookup returns CDR1 MGHRA and CDR2 YSYEKL. CDR3 residues: CASSAQRASNQPQHF. The CDR3 DNA is TGCGCCAGCAGCGCCCAGAGGGCGAGCAATCAGCCCCAGCATTTT.

This chain links TRBV19 with TRBJ1-1; TRBD1 is a possible D gene (6 bases). Germline CDR1 reads LNHDA; CDR2 reads SQIVND (reference sequence). The CDR3 loop spans 15 amino acids. Trimming left V 6 bases short and J 4 bases short, with 18 bases between. This CDR3 is CASSPMGAGRTEAFF. The CDR3 DNA follows: TGTGCCAGTAGCCCAATGGGGGCGGGCCGCACTGAAGCTTTCTTT.